These T cell receptor beta chains were read from a single sample in a study of blood T cell repertoires in COVID-19. Repertoires were generated with immunoSEQ multiplex PCR, while TCRdb's copy carries only in-frame clones and drops some. The sample includes about 210,000 clones, about four fifths of them seen just once. The sample comprised peripheral blood. The receptor source for this set is a woman aged 45-65 years with acute or convalescent COVID-19. The CDR3 runs from the conserved cysteine through the conserved F or W. The D gene is left open where the match is weak. Clone sizes are given selectively: once, few, many, or a class where the clone is expanded.

V: TRBV24-1
size: .
J: TRBJ1-5
D: .
DNA: TGTGCCACCAGTGATTCAGGGCTAGGAGGCAATCAGCCCCAGCATTTT
CDR3: CATSDSGLGGNQPQHF

V: TRBV28
size: .
J: TRBJ2-7
D: .
DNA: TGTGCCAGCAGTTTACGATCGCTGAGCTCCTACGAGCAGTACTTC
CDR3: CASSLRSLSSYEQYF

V: TRBV7-2
size: .
J: TRBJ2-1
D: TRBD1
DNA: TGTGCCAGCAGCCCCGCGGCAGGGGGAAGGCTGAATGAGCAGTTCTTC
CDR3: CASSPAAGGRLNEQFF

V: TRBV20-1
size: .
J: TRBJ1-1
D: .
DNA: TGCAGTGCTAGCGGGGGGCGCGAAGCTTTCTTT
CDR3: CSASGGREAFF

V: TRBV10-3
size: .
J: TRBJ2-7
D: .
DNA: TGTGCCATCAGGTTACAGGGCTCGTCCCACGAGCAGTACTTC
CDR3: CAIRLQGSSHEQYF

V: TRBV28
size: .
J: TRBJ1-6
D: .
DNA: TGTGCCAGCCAGAACCACAGAAATTCACCCCTCCACTTT
CDR3: CASQNHRNSPLHF

V: TRBV27
size: .
J: TRBJ2-3
D: .
DNA: TGTGCCAGCAGGGGGGGACGGAGCACAGATACGCAGTATTTT
CDR3: CASRGGRSTDTQYF

V: TRBV3-1/TRBV3-2
size: .
J: TRBJ1-2
D: TRBD1
DNA: TGTGCCAGCAGCCAAGATCTCAGGGGGACGGTTGCTGGCTACACCTTC
CDR3: CASSQDLRGTVAGYTF

V: TRBV6-4
size: .
J: TRBJ2-3
D: .
DNA: TGTGCCAGCAGTGACGGGCAGGGAAAGGCAGATACGCAGTATTTT
CDR3: CASSDGQGKADTQYF

V: TRBV19
size: .
J: TRBJ1-2
D: TRBD1
DNA: TGTGCCAGTAGTATGGTCGGAGCAGGGGGTTTCAGTTTGGATGGCTACACCTTC
CDR3: CASSMVGAGGFSLDGYTF

V: TRBV29-1
size: .
J: TRBJ1-3
D: .
DNA: TGCAGCGTAGATACTATAAACAGGGCTGGAAACACCATATATTTT
CDR3: CSVDTINRAGNTIYF

V: TRBV4-2
size: .
J: TRBJ2-7
D: TRBD1
DNA: TGTGCCAGCAGCCAAGATCTGTCGGGACAGGGCTACGAGCAGTACTTC
CDR3: CASSQDLSGQGYEQYF

V: TRBV6-4
size: .
J: TRBJ2-3
D: TRBD2
DNA: TGTGCCAGCAGTGACGCGGGAGGGCCAGATACGCAGTATTTT
CDR3: CASSDAGGPDTQYF

V: TRBV11-2
size: .
J: TRBJ2-5
D: TRBD2
DNA: TGTGCCAGCAGCTTAGCTAGCGGGAGGGTTCAAGAGACCCAGTACTTC
CDR3: CASSLASGRVQETQYF

V: TRBV27
size: .
J: TRBJ2-7
D: .
DNA: TGTGCCAGCACCCCGCGGGTGGGGATCTTGTACTTC
CDR3: CASTPRVGILYF

V: TRBV2
size: .
J: TRBJ2-3
D: .
DNA: TGTGCCAGCACCGAGGGAGGCGATACGCAGTATTTT
CDR3: CASTEGGDTQYF

V: TRBV12-3/TRBV12-4
size: .
J: TRBJ1-2
D: .
DNA: TGTGCCAGCAGTTTTGAGGGCTATGGCTACACCTTC
CDR3: CASSFEGYGYTF

V: TRBV24-1
size: .
J: TRBJ2-3
D: .
DNA: TGTGCCACCAGCCGCCCAACCCCCGGGACAGATACGCAGTATTTT
CDR3: CATSRPTPGTDTQYF

V: TRBV11-3
size: .
J: TRBJ2-7
D: .
DNA: TGTGCCAGCAGCTTAAGGACATATGGCTACGAGCAGTACTTC
CDR3: CASSLRTYGYEQYF

V: TRBV10-1
size: .
J: TRBJ2-2
D: .
DNA: TGCGCCAGCAGCCCGGGACTCTTAAACACCGGGGAGCTGTTTTTT
CDR3: CASSPGLLNTGELFF

V: TRBV27
size: .
J: TRBJ2-7
D: TRBD2
DNA: TGTGCCAGCAGATGGGCTAGCGGGAGCTACGAGCAGTACTTC
CDR3: CASRWASGSYEQYF

V: TRBV5-1
size: .
J: TRBJ2-7
D: TRBD2
DNA: TGCGCCAGCACTCTAGGACTAGCGGGAACCTACGAGCAGTACTTC
CDR3: CASTLGLAGTYEQYF

V: TRBV5-1
size: .
J: TRBJ1-2
D: .
DNA: TGCGCCAGCAGCTTGGGGCAGGCCTCGCCTTATGGCTACACCTTC
CDR3: CASSLGQASPYGYTF

V: TRBV6-1
size: .
J: TRBJ2-1
D: .
DNA: TGTGCCAGCAGTGAATTGGTCAAAAGGTACGGGGGAAGGGAGCAGTTCTTC
CDR3: CASSELVKRYGGREQFF

V: TRBV4-2
size: .
J: TRBJ2-1
D: TRBD2
DNA: TGTGCCAGCAGCCCTCAGCGGGAGGGCCCTCGGGAGCAGTTCTTC
CDR3: CASSPQREGPREQFF

V: TRBV5-6
size: .
J: TRBJ2-2
D: TRBD2
DNA: TGTGCCAGCAGCTTGGCCGGGAGGGCCAAGGGCGGGGAGCTGTTTTTT
CDR3: CASSLAGRAKGGELFF

V: TRBV7-3
size: once
J: TRBJ2-7
D: TRBD1
DNA: TGTGCCAGCAGCTTCCTTCCCGGGACAGGCGAGCAGTACTTC
CDR3: CASSFLPGTGEQYF

V: TRBV2
size: .
J: TRBJ1-2
D: .
DNA: TGTGCCAGCAGGGCTGGACAGTCATACTATGGCTACACCTTC
CDR3: CASRAGQSYYGYTF

V: TRBV4-1
size: .
J: TRBJ2-3
D: .
DNA: TGCGCCAGCAGCCAAGGGCGGGGCCCCACAGATACGCAGTATTTT
CDR3: CASSQGRGPTDTQYF

V: TRBV7-2
size: .
J: TRBJ2-1
D: TRBD2
DNA: TGTGCCAGCAGCCAAAGACTAGCGGGAGCGGTTGAGCAGTTCTTC
CDR3: CASSQRLAGAVEQFF

V: TRBV5-1
size: .
J: TRBJ2-1
D: .
DNA: TGCGCCAGCAGCCAAAAGCCGGGACTGGGAGGCAATGAGCAGTTCTTC
CDR3: CASSQKPGLGGNEQFF

V: TRBV24-1
size: .
J: TRBJ2-5
D: TRBD2
DNA: TGTGCCACCAGTGATCCCGTCGGGACTAGCAGCCAAGAGACCCAGTACTTC
CDR3: CATSDPVGTSSQETQYF

V: TRBV6-2/TRBV6-3
size: .
J: TRBJ2-2
D: TRBD1
DNA: TGTGCCAGCAGTTTTAACAGGGGGCGGTTCTCCGGGGAGCTGTTTTTT
CDR3: CASSFNRGRFSGELFF

V: TRBV5-1
size: few
J: TRBJ1-1
D: .
DNA: TGCGCCAGCAGCTTGGCCGTGGCAGGGAGGACTGAAGCTTTCTTT
CDR3: CASSLAVAGRTEAFF

V: TRBV7-2
size: .
J: TRBJ1-1
D: .
DNA: TGTGCCAGCAGCACAACACCGAACACTGAAGCTTTCTTT
CDR3: CASSTTPNTEAFF

V: TRBV29-1
size: .
J: TRBJ2-3
D: .
DNA: TGCAGCGTTGAGCGCGTGAGGGAACCCAGCACAGATACGCAGTATTTT
CDR3: CSVERVREPSTDTQYF

V: TRBV6-5
size: .
J: TRBJ1-1
D: .
DNA: TGTGCCAGCACCGCTGACCGGGGCACTGAAGCTTTCTTT
CDR3: CASTADRGTEAFF

V: TRBV5-1
size: .
J: TRBJ1-1
D: .
DNA: TGCGCCAGCAGCAGAACAGGAACGAACACTGAAGCTTTCTTT
CDR3: CASSRTGTNTEAFF

V: TRBV13
size: once
J: TRBJ2-7
D: TRBD1
DNA: TGTGCCAGCTCCCAGGGGGCAGGGGCCGAGCAGTACTTC
CDR3: CASSQGAGAEQYF

V: TRBV18
size: .
J: TRBJ2-7
D: .
DNA: TGTGCTGCCGGCGCGGTATCCTACGAGCAGTACTTC
CDR3: CAAGAVSYEQYF

V: TRBV10-3
size: .
J: TRBJ2-1
D: TRBD1
DNA: TGTGCCACCGAACAGGGGCGATCGATCGATGGGGGTGAGCAGTTCTTC
CDR3: CATEQGRSIDGGEQFF

V: TRBV6-5
size: .
J: TRBJ1-2
D: .
DNA: TGTGCCAGCAGGAGCATTGACTTCTTTAACTATGGCTACACCTTC
CDR3: CASRSIDFFNYGYTF

V: TRBV7-3
size: .
J: TRBJ2-7
D: .
DNA: TGTGCCAGCAGCTTAGGGAGGACCTACGAGCAGTACTTC
CDR3: CASSLGRTYEQYF

V: TRBV2
size: .
J: TRBJ1-4
D: .
DNA: TGTGCCAGCAGAGCCGACAGGCAGACTAATGAAAAACTGTTTTTT
CDR3: CASRADRQTNEKLFF